The 26 T cell receptor beta chains given below trace back to one sample, sequenced in a study of Ad26.COV2.S vaccination and SARS-CoV-2 variants. TCRdb's copy holds only in-frame clones and misses some; the assay was immunoSEQ multiplex PCR. The sample includes more than 300,000 clones, 86% of them seen just once. As for treatment: over 15 received Ad26.COV2.S at low or high dose, single or two shots; about 5 received placebo; per-sample allocation not given. Sampling took place 63 days after the first vaccine or placebo injection. This specimen consisted of peripheral blood, obtained in a trial of Ad26.COV2.S vaccine versus placebo. The source is a person aged 18-65 years who received the Ad26.COV2.S COVID-19 vaccine or a placebo.

V gene TRBV5-1 combines with J gene TRBJ2-5; D gene uncertain. With 4 bases removed from V and 7 bases from J, the gap between germline ends came to 11 bases. The CDR3 is 12 amino acids. Germline lookup yields CDR1 SGHRS and CDR2 YFSETQ. In DNA form, the CDR3 reads TGCGCCAGCAGCCCCGCCCCAACGACCCAGTACTTC. It translates to CASSPAPTTQYF.

The chain recombines TRBV15 with TRBJ1-6; D uncertain. Trimming left V 2 bases short and J 10 bases short, with 15 bases between. Germline V lookup: CDR1 LNHNV, CDR2 YYDKDF (reference sequence). This CDR3 region has 15 residues. CDR3 amino acids: CATSRSPEGLSPLHF. In DNA, the CDR3 is TGTGCCACCAGCAGAAGCCCCGAAGGGCTCTCACCCCTCCACTTT. Together with reference TRBV15 and TRBJ1-6, the CDR3 gives the full variable domain: DAMVIQNPRYQVTQFGKPVTLSCSQTLNHNVMYWYQQKSSQAPKLLFHYYDKDFNNEADTPDNFQSRRPNTSFCFLDIRSPGLGDTAMYLCATSRSPEGLSPLHFGNGTRLTVT.

The rearrangement joins TRBV5-6 to TRBJ1-5, with a weak D call TRBD1 (6 bases). The germline V and J ends were trimmed by 3 bases and 7 bases, with 20 bases remaining between them. Germline V gives CDR1 SGHDT, CDR2 YYEEEE. The CDR3 is made up of 16 amino acids. CDR3 loop: CASSSAVGASRQPQHF. The CDR3 nucleotides read TGTGCCAGCAGCTCCGCCGTGGGGGCGTCCAGGCAGCCCCAGCATTTT.

CDR3 residues: CASSSSRGNYGYTF. CDR3 coding DNA: TGTGCCAGCAGCTCCTCTAGGGGTAACTATGGCTACACCTTC. The chain uses TRBV11-2 and TRBJ1-2, with D maybe TRBD1 (5 bases). Germline CDR1 and CDR2: SGHAT and FQNNGV. The CDR3 is 14 residues long. V dropped 4 bases and J dropped 1 base, with 10 bases sitting between them.

The chain combines TRBV7-2 with TRBJ2-7; perhaps TRBD1 as D (5 bases). The V and J ends lost 5 bases and 0 bases respectively, with 17 bases between them. The CDR3 sequence is 16 residues long. Per the germline V gene, CDR1 is SGHTA and CDR2 is FQGNSA. The CDR3, as DNA: TGTGCCAGCAGCGTCTGGGGCAGAGACAGCTCCTACGAGCAGTACTTC. It yields the protein CASSVWGRDSSYEQYF.

This chain joins TRBV29-1 and TRBJ1-3; D unclear. CDR1 and CDR2 (germline): SQVTM, ANQGSEA. V was pared by 0 bases and J by 4 bases, with 7 bases between. This CDR3 is built from 13 residues. This CDR3 reads CSVEDNEGNTIYF. The CDR3 DNA follows: TGCAGCGTTGAAGATAATGAAGGAAACACCATATATTTT.

The chain joins TRBV19 to TRBJ2-4; 10 nucleotides line up with TRBD2. This CDR3 contains 15 residues. V shed 7 bases and J 7 bases; nucleotides not matched to a gene: 10. CDR1 and CDR2 (germline): LNHDA, SQIVND (reference sequence). The CDR3: CASTLDSGGANIQYF. CDR3 nucleotide sequence: TGTGCCAGTACCCTCGACAGCGGGGGGGCTAACATTCAGTACTTC.

This sequence joins TRBV19 and TRBJ1-1, with D perhaps TRBD1 (5 bases). Trimming pared 3 bases from V and 7 bases from J, leaving 18 bases between. Germline V CDR1 and CDR2: LNHDA, SQIVND (reference sequence). The CDR3 is 15 amino acids. This CDR3 is CASSIGAAVRVEAFF. In nucleotides, the CDR3 is TGTGCCAGTAGTATTGGGGCAGCAGTAAGGGTTGAAGCTTTCTTT. Combining the CDR3 with reference TRBV19 and TRBJ1-1 gives the whole variable domain DGGITQSPKYLFRKEGQNVTLSCEQNLNHDAMYWYRQDPGQGLRLIYYSQIVNDFQKGDIAEGYSVSREKKESFPLTVTSAQKNPTAFYLCASSIGAAVRVEAFFGQGTRLTVV.

V is TRBV7-2 and J is TRBJ2-3; D gene uncertain. The CDR3 consists of 16 residues. Trimming left V 0 bases short and J 0 bases short, with 10 bases between. CDR1 and CDR2 from the germline V gene are SGHTA and FQGNSA. In DNA form, the CDR3 reads TGTGCCAGCAGCTTAGCGGCACAGAAAAGCACAGATACGCAGTATTTT. Amino acid sequence: CASSLAAQKSTDTQYF. The whole variable domain, remainder taken from reference TRBV7-2 and TRBJ2-3, is GAGVSQSPSNKVTEKGKDVELRCDPISGHTALYWYRQSLGQGLEFLIYFQGNSAPDKSGLPSDRFSAERTGGSVSTLTIQRTQQEDSAVYLCASSLAAQKSTDTQYFGPGTRLTVL.

V gene TRBV7-9 combines with J gene TRBJ2-1, with D unclear. Germline CDR1 and CDR2: SEHNR and FQNEAQ (reference sequence). The CDR3 has 12 amino acids. Deletions cut 2 bases from V and 13 bases from J, with 12 bases between. The CDR3 DNA reads TGTGCCAGCAGCTTATCGGAGCTCGCTCAGTTCTTC. Protein product: CASSLSELAQFF.

The chain uses TRBV11-3 and TRBJ2-5; 12 nucleotides line up with TRBD2. V was clipped by 3 bases and J by 7 bases; unmatched bases: 9. The CDR3 loop spans 16 amino acids. In germline, CDR1 is SGHNT, CDR2 YENEEA. In DNA form, the CDR3 reads TGTGCCAGCAGCTTGTCGACTAGCGGGGGCCAGGTGACCCAGTACTTC. Translating it yields CASSLSTSGGQVTQYF.

V and J are TRBV9 and TRBJ1-2, with D possibly matching TRBD1 (5 bases). V lost 0 bases, J lost 4 bases, and 16 bases lay in between. The CDR3 contains 16 residues. The germline V gene encodes CDR1 SGDLS and CDR2 YYNGEE. The CDR3 DNA follows: TGTGCCAGCAGCGTAGGCTTTGGGGACCTCCTCTATGGCTACACCTTC. Amino acids: CASSVGFGDLLYGYTF.

The chain recombines TRBV7-2 with TRBJ2-7; D possibly uses TRBD1 or TRBD2 (5 bases each). This CDR3 has 14 residues. V was trimmed by 3 bases and J by 4 bases, leaving 13 bases between them. Looked up from germline, CDR1 is SGHTA and CDR2 is FQGNSA. This CDR3 reads CASSFSRDLYEQYF. CDR3 bases: TGTGCCAGCAGCTTTTCCAGGGACCTTTACGAGCAGTACTTC.

This chain uses TRBV18 with TRBJ1-6; D gene uncertain. V shed 3 bases and J shed 4 bases, with 4 bases lying between them. CDR1 is KGHSH and CDR2 is LQKENI in the germline V gene. The CDR3 covers 13 residues. CDR3 protein: CASSPRYNSPLHF. The CDR3 nucleotides are TGTGCCAGCTCACCTAGGTATAATTCACCCCTCCACTTT.

The chain recombines TRBV9 with TRBJ2-1; TRBD2 aligns across 9 bases. J lost 5 bases, V lost 0 bases, and 6 bases had no gene match. Germline CDR1 is SGDLS and CDR2 is YYNGEE. The CDR3 length is 16 residues. The CDR3 DNA reads as TGTGCCAGCAGCGTAGGGGGACTAGCAGGAAACAATGAGCAGTTCTTC. The encoded protein is CASSVGGLAGNNEQFF.

The rearrangement links TRBV14 to TRBJ2-7, with D hard to call. Trimming cost V 4 bases and J 6 bases, with 13 bases left between them. The CDR3 spans 13 residues. Germline assignment: CDR1 SGHDN and CDR2 FVKESK. The chain's CDR3 is CASSPPLKSEQYF. CDR3 in DNA: TGTGCCAGCAGCCCCCCGTTAAAATCCGAGCAGTACTTC.

This chain's CDR3 is CASSLRGERQETQYF. The CDR3 DNA is TGTGCCAGCAGCTTACGAGGGGAGCGCCAAGAGACCCAGTACTTC. The J gene is TRBJ2-5, the V gene TRBV13; either TRBD1 or TRBD2 may fit D (5 bases each). Between the trimmed V and J ends, which lost 2 bases and 1 base, there was a span of 11 bases. Germline V gene lookup returns CDR1 PRHDT and CDR2 FYEKMQ (reference sequence). This CDR3 is built from 15 residues.

As DNA, the CDR3 is TGTGCCAGCAGCCCGAGTTCGGACATTCCTAGCAATCAGCCCCAGCATTTT. This sequence encodes CASSPSSDIPSNQPQHF. The chain employs TRBV7-2 and TRBJ1-5; D is possibly TRBD1 (5 bases). CDR1 is SGHTA and CDR2 is FQGNSA in the germline V gene. Trimming stripped 5 bases from V and 0 bases from J, with 17 bases between. The CDR3 has 17 residues.

CDR3 residues: CASSPTGPPNQPQHF. The CDR3 nucleotides are TGTGCCAGCTCACCAACCGGACCCCCCAATCAGCCCCAGCATTTT. The V and J genes are TRBV18 and TRBJ1-5, with no clear D. Trimming shortened V by 2 bases and J by 3 bases, and 11 bases separated the two germline ends. In germline, CDR1 is KGHSH, CDR2 LQKENI. The CDR3 loop spans 15 amino acids.

The chain couples TRBV7-3 to TRBJ2-1; D assignment may be TRBD1 or TRBD2 (6 bases each). Trimming removed 1 base at V and 4 bases at J, with 11 bases between. CDR1 and CDR2 (germline): SGHTA, FQGTGA. The CDR3 spans 15 residues. The DNA of the CDR3 is TGTGCCAGCAGCTTAATGAGGGGGGTTTACAATGAGCAGTTCTTC. This codes for CASSLMRGVYNEQFF.

This clone was counted a single time. The rearrangement links TRBV7-2 to TRBJ1-1; unclear D gene. CDR1 and CDR2 from the germline V gene are SGHTA and FQGNSA. The CDR3 has 14 amino acids. Between the trimmed V and J ends, which lost 2 bases and 9 bases, there was a span of 16 bases. This CDR3 reads CASSLQLSPIQAFF. The CDR3 DNA is TGTGCCAGCAGCTTACAACTCTCTCCTATACAAGCTTTCTTT.

The V gene is TRBV25-1, the J gene TRBJ1-3, with D possibly TRBD1 on 6 matching bases. V dropped 4 bases and J dropped 0 bases, with 10 bases sitting between them. Germline V gives CDR1 MGHDK, CDR2 SYGVNS. The CDR3 runs to 15 residues. The CDR3 DNA sequence: TGTGCCAGCAGTGCGGGACACTTCTCTGGAAACACCATATATTTT. As protein: CASSAGHFSGNTIYF.

The chain combines TRBV19 with TRBJ1-1, with a weak D call TRBD1 (6 bases). Germline V gene data show CDR1 as LNHDA and CDR2 as SQIVND (reference sequence). The germline V and J ends were trimmed by 1 base and 9 bases, with 15 bases remaining between them. The CDR3 consists of 14 residues. As DNA, the CDR3 is TGTGCCAGTAGTATAGGAGGGGGAGCTCGAAAAGCTTTCTTT. This encodes CASSIGGGARKAFF.

The V and J genes are TRBV5-6 and TRBJ2-7; D is perhaps TRBD1 or TRBD2 (5 bases each). The germline V gene encodes CDR1 SGHDT and CDR2 YYEEEE. Trimming shortened V by 4 bases and J by 0 bases, and 11 bases separated the two germline ends. The CDR3 has 14 amino acids. The CDR3 DNA is TGTGCCAGCAGCCGGGACGGCAGCTCCTACGAGCAGTACTTC. Protein sequence: CASSRDGSSYEQYF. The entire variable domain, with the rest obtained from reference TRBV5-6 and TRBJ2-7, is as follows: DAGVTQSPTHLIKTRGQQVTLRCSPKSGHDTVSWYQQALGQGPQFIFQYYEEEERQRGNFPDRFSGHQFPNYSSELNVNALLLGDSALYLCASSRDGSSYEQYFGPGTRLTVT.

The CDR3 nucleotides read TGCGCCAGCAGCCAAGATTCCCAGCTAGCGGGGGCCTTATCCTACAATGAGCAGTTCTTC. This translates into CASSQDSQLAGALSYNEQFF. V gene TRBV4-3 combines with J gene TRBJ2-1, with TRBD2 identical over 10 bases. Germline CDR1 LGHNA, CDR2 YSLEER. This CDR3 is built from 20 residues. V lost 0 bases, J lost 1 base, and 12 bases stayed unmatched.

CDR3 nucleotide sequence: TGTGCCAGCAGCCCTACTCCGGGACTGGAGCAGTTCTTC. Translated, it gives CASSPTPGLEQFF. V and J are TRBV7-2 and TRBJ2-1; TRBD2 is a possible D gene (6 bases). The CDR3 runs to 13 residues. Trimming stripped 5 bases from V and 10 bases from J, with 15 bases between. Germline loops: CDR1 SGHTA, CDR2 FQGNSA.